These 2 T cell receptor beta chains came from one sample sequenced in a study of blood T cell repertoires in COVID-19. This table comes from immunoSEQ multiplex PCR, and its TCRdb copy is limited to in-frame clones, with some not included. The sample lists some 48,000 clones, around 84% occurring once. Sample: peripheral blood. These receptor sequences come from a woman older than 75 with COVID-19, enrolled during active disease.

V usage is TRBV13 and J usage is TRBJ1-4, with 9 nucleotides matching TRBD1. J was trimmed by 3 bases and V by 6 bases; bases with no gene match: 5. In germline, CDR1 is PRHDT, CDR2 FYEKMQ (reference sequence). There are 15 residues in the CDR3. The CDR3 loop is CASSPRQGANEKLFF. The CDR3 DNA follows: TGTGCCAGCAGTCCCCGACAGGGGGCTAATGAAAAACTGTTTTTT.

The V call is TRBV7-9, the J call TRBJ2-2, with D possibly matching TRBD1 (5 bases). There are 13 residues in the CDR3. Looked up from germline, CDR1 is SEHNR and CDR2 is FQNEAQ (reference sequence). V was pared by 6 bases and J by 5 bases, with 10 bases between. The chain's CDR3 is CASSPPGTGELFF. The CDR3 bases are TGTGCCAGCAGTCCCCCAGGGACCGGGGAGCTGTTTTTT.